This T cell receptor beta chain is drawn from a study of blood T cell repertoires in COVID-19. The overall study: Acute and convalescent COVID-19 specimens originated in the United States, Italy and Spain. T cells, B-cell-depleted T cells, or PBMCs provided the cDNA or gDNA that served as material.

The CDR3 consists of 15 residues. V was clipped by 5 bases and J by 7 bases; unmatched bases: 11. CDR1 is KGHSH, CDR2 LQKENI, per germline. Original processing methods: Reference gene primer amplification in the assay estimated nucleated cell counts. TCRdb's table, derived via immunoSEQ multiplex PCR, lists solely in-frame clones and lacks some. V and J calls and clone size follow that table, whereas D and trimming were derived from the DNA. The data show fewer than 90,000 clones, roughly 91% seen once. The rearrangement links TRBV18 to TRBJ2-1, with 7 nucleotides matching TRBD1. This clonotype originated in a human donor in a cohort sampled during active COVID-19. The specimen sequenced was peripheral blood. CDR3 loop: CASSNKGALWNEQFF. The CDR3 coding sequence is TGTGCCAGCTCAAATAAGGGGGCCCTGTGGAATGAGCAGTTCTTC. Using reference TRBV18 and TRBJ2-1 for the parts outside the CDR3, the full variable domain is NAGVMQNPRHLVRRRGQEARLRCSPMKGHSHVYWYRQLPEEGLKFMVYLQKENIIDESGMPKERFSAEFPKEGPSILRIQQVVRGDSAAYFCASSNKGALWNEQFFGPGTRLTVL.